The 11 T cell receptor beta chains below all came from one sample that was sequenced in a study of OX40 agonist ivuxolimab in advanced cancers. Using immunoSEQ multiplex PCR, the repertoire was profiled, and TCRdb retains in-frame clones only, with some absent. The sample holds over 30,000 clones, around 90% seen once. The material sequenced was CD4+ or CD8+ T cells sorted from blood, taken in a trial of the OX40 agonist ivuxolimab. The source is an adult with an advanced solid tumor such as melanoma, head and neck, liver or kidney cancer.

The chain is built from TRBV6-1 and TRBJ2-3, with unresolved D. V lost 11 bases, J lost 2 bases, and 17 bases lay in between. In germline, CDR1 is MNHNS, CDR2 SASEGT. CDR3 length: 14 residues. The CDR3 DNA is TGTGCCGCTAAAGGTCCGATCTCCACAGATACGCAGTATTTT. This sequence encodes CAAKGPISTDTQYF.

This sequence joins TRBV27 and TRBJ2-3; perhaps TRBD2 as D (6 bases). The CDR3 loop spans 15 amino acids. Germline V CDR1 and CDR2: MNHEY, SMNVEV (reference sequence). Trimming stripped 6 bases from V and 2 bases from J, with 15 bases between. The DNA for the CDR3 is TGTGCCAGCAGCTCCGGGGGAGCACCCACAGATACGCAGTATTTT. Translated, it gives CASSSGGAPTDTQYF.

This rearrangement joins TRBV19 to TRBJ1-5, with unresolved D. The CDR3 runs 15 residues. CDR1 LNHDA and CDR2 SQIVND come from the germline V gene (reference sequence). With 2 bases removed from V and 4 bases from J, the gap between germline ends came to 12 bases. CDR3 nucleotides: TGTGCCAGTAGTATACGGGCAGGAGTGAATCAGCCCCAGCATTTT. This sequence encodes CASSIRAGVNQPQHF.

The chain carries TRBV11-2 and TRBJ2-7, with D possibly being TRBD1 (6 bases). The CDR3 totals 15 residues. Germline V gene data show CDR1 as SGHAT and CDR2 as FQNNGV. V was clipped by 5 bases and J by 5 bases, with 19 bases between them. This CDR3 reads CASSPRAGDIDEQYF. CDR3 bases: TGTGCCAGCAGCCCTAGGGCCGGGGACATCGACGAGCAGTACTTC.

About this clone itself: Relative to the germline gene, one junction end is altered; a read error may explain this. The chain employs TRBV18 and TRBJ2-5; TRBD2 matches 13 bases. CDR1 KGHSH and CDR2 LQKENI come from the germline V gene. This CDR3 contains 16 residues. DNA for the CDR3: TGTGTCAGCTCAAGAACTAGCGGGGGGGCCGAAGAGACCCAGTACTTC. Amino acid sequence: CVSSRTSGGAEETQYF.

This clone occurred once. J is TRBJ2-5 and V is TRBV5-4; possibly TRBD2 for D (6 bases). This CDR3 spans 16 amino acids. V lost 2 bases, J lost 4 bases, and 18 bases lay in between. CDR1 and CDR2 from the germline V gene are SGHNT and YYREEE (reference sequence). This CDR3 reads CASSFGGRGGGETQYF. In nucleotides, the CDR3 is TGTGCCAGCAGCTTCGGTGGGCGGGGTGGGGGAGAGACCCAGTACTTC.

This chain joins TRBV7-6 and TRBJ2-2; 11 bases line up with TRBD1. The germline gives CDR1 SGHVS, CDR2 FNYEAQ. The CDR3 totals 16 residues. The ends lost 6 bases at V and 0 bases at J; junction bases unmatched: 3. The DNA for the CDR3 is TGTGCCAGCAGGCGGACAGGGGGCTCGAACACCGGGGAGCTGTTTTTT. It encodes CASRRTGGSNTGELFF.

This clone appeared a single time. V usage is TRBV5-4 and J usage is TRBJ2-1, with TRBD2 matching over 9 bases. Germline CDR1 is SGHNT and CDR2 is YYREEE (reference sequence). The CDR3 covers 16 residues. V dropped 0 bases and J dropped 2; count of bases not matched to a gene: 3. CDR3 sequence (DNA): TGTGCCAGCAGCTTGGGGGGCGGGAGGGCCTACAATGAGCAGTTCTTC. Protein: CASSLGGGRAYNEQFF.

A single count supports this clone. The chain couples TRBV29-1 to TRBJ2-5; tentative D call: TRBD2 (6 bases). V lost 5 bases to trimming and J lost 5 bases, with 15 bases between them. Per the germline V gene, CDR1 is SQVTM and CDR2 is ANQGSEA. This CDR3 region has 13 residues. The DNA for the CDR3 is TGCAGCGTTACCGGGGGAGGATGGGAGACCCAGTACTTC. Translation: CSVTGGGWETQYF.

This clone was counted once. The chain combines TRBV4-1 with TRBJ1-4; D may be TRBD1 (5 bases). The V and J ends lost 1 base and 3 bases respectively, with 21 bases between them. The CDR3 totals 19 residues. The germline gives CDR1 MGHRA, CDR2 YSYEKL. In DNA form, the CDR3 reads TGCGCCAGCAGCCAAGCCCACACCGGCAACCTAGGGGCTAATGAAAAACTGTTTTTT. It yields the protein CASSQAHTGNLGANEKLFF.

The chain carries TRBV7-8 and TRBJ2-4, with TRBD1 as a possible D gene (6 bases). In germline, CDR1 is SGHVS, CDR2 FQNEAQ. V was cut by 5 bases and J by 2 bases, with 22 bases left in between. This CDR3 has 18 amino acids. CDR3 sequence (DNA): TGTGCCAGCAGCCTCCGGCCACAGGGAGAAGGGACCAAAAACATTCAGTACTTC. Protein: CASSLRPQGEGTKNIQYF.